This TCR beta chain was sequenced in a study of regulatory T cells in long-lasting Graves disease. About the research overall: Antithyroid drugs had been taken by newly diagnosed Graves' patients for under 3 months.

There are 14 residues in the CDR3. CDR1 is SGHAT, CDR2 FQNNGV, per germline. Trimming left V 3 bases short and J 4 bases short, with 11 bases between. Combining iRepertoire HTBI primers with Arm-PCR of CDR3 regions, the authors built TCR beta libraries. Each CDR3 protein is one row after TCRdb ran MiXCR on the multiplex PCR reads. The table records about 210,000 distinct CDR3 sequences, roughly a fifth of them present only once. This clonotype was counted at least ten times. The antigen is undetermined. This may be a read error: a much more frequent sequence differs by one nucleotide. Study results and caveats: Repertoires from persistent disease leaned toward TRBV28, TRBJ1-2 and TRBJ2-5.

Specified time point: newly diagnosed GD, antithyroid drugs for less than 3 months. From PBMCs, RNA was extracted and then used to make the TCR library. The same sample was also used in a study of T cells in Graves' hyperthyroidism and ophthalmopathy. As reported in that work: Uncontrolled infection, other autoimmune disease, pregnancy or lactation excluded patients. Also found in blood were most expanded thyroid clonotypes above 0.001.

This rearrangement joins TRBV11-2 to TRBJ2-3, with D tentatively TRBD1 (6 bases). Sequenced material: peripheral blood mononuclear cells (PBMCs), taken at new diagnosis, from a patient treated with antithyroid drugs. The clonotype originates from a woman aged 25 to 39 with Graves disease. The CDR3 DNA is TGTGCCAGCAGCTTGGGGGCCTCCCCAGATACGCAGTATTTT. Its translation is CASSLGASPDTQYF.